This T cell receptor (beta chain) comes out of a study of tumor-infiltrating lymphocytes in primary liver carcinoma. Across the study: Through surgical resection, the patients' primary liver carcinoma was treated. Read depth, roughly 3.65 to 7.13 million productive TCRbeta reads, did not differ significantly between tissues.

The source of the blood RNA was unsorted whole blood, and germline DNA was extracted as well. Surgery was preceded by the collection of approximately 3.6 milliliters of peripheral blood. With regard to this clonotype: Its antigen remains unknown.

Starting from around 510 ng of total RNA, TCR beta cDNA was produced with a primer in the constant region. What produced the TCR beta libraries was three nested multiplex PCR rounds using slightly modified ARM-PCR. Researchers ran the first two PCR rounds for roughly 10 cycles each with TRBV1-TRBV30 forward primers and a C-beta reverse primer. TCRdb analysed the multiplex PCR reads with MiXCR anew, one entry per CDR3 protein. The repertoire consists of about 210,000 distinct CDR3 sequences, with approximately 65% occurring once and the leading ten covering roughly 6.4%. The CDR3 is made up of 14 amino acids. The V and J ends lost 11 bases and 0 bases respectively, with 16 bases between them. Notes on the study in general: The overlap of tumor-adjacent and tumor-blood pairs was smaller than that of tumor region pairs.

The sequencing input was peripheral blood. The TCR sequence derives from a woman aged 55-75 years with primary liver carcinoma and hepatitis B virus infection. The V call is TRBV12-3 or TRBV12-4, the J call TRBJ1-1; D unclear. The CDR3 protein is CACGLVGLNTEAFF. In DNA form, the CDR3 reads TGTGCCTGCGGTTTAGTAGGGCTGAACACTGAAGCTTTCTTT.